This T cell receptor beta chain was documented in a study of human T cells and chemical hapten exposure. Per the germline V gene, CDR1 is GTSNPN and CDR2 is SVGIG (reference sequence). V was clipped by 4 bases and J by 7 bases, with 7 bases between them. CDR3 size: 10 residues. Stated time point: patch test 3, about 24 weeks after DPC sensitization. Treatment indicated: therapeutic diphenylcyclopropenone sensitization with weekly scalp DPC. Each patch-test visit's blood sample preceded patch application. People who gave samples had alopecia, were 18 to 70 years old, and were suitable for DPC. The library attached unique molecular identifiers to individual cDNA molecules. As processed by the authors: A per-sample median of about 95,000 TCRs was observed, with counts ranging from about 20,000 to 690,600. Each CDR3 protein is one row after TCRdb ran MiXCR on the RACE reads. TCRdb, not the authors, supplied the V and J calls. The table shows 55,000 to 75,000 distinct CDR3 sequences, with around 12% occurring only once.

There are many counts of this clonotype. V gene TRBV30 combines with J gene TRBJ1-1; D not certain. This clonotype was sampled from a man aged 25 to 40 with alopecia areata. Some clones in this sample may be carry-over from other donors' samples. Material: whole blood, obtained in connection with sensitization to the hapten diphenylcyclopropenone (DPC). For the CDR3, the DNA is TGTGCCTGGAAGAATATTGAAGCTTTCTTT. This sequence encodes CAWKNIEAFF.